This T cell receptor (beta chain) was identified in a study of T cells in Graves' hyperthyroidism and ophthalmopathy. Study as a whole: Blood was drawn when the patient was first diagnosed and still untreated.

The CDR3 is made up of 17 amino acids. Trimming stripped 1 base from V and 0 bases from J, with 13 bases between. Germline CDR1 is MGHRA and CDR2 is YSYEKL. Reasons for excluding patients were uncontrolled infection, other autoimmune disease, pregnancy or lactation. In making diagnoses, clinical symptoms, serum thyroxine and TRAb, thyroid ultrasound and orbital computed tomography were all used. Progressors' blood was drawn at hyperthyroidism diagnosis, before ophthalmopathy symptoms. Authors of the study amplified TCR beta CDR3 regions from RNA transcripts. Carried out on the TCR CDR3, a first-round RT-PCR used the HTBI primer set. TCRdb processed the multiplex PCR reads anew with MiXCR; each CDR3 protein has one entry. The sample has roughly 170,000 distinct CDR3 sequences, roughly 9.4% seen once.

Sequenced sample: blood. The gene calls are TRBV4-1 and TRBJ1-5, with D possibly being TRBD1 (5 bases). The receptor's source is a woman in her late teens or twenties with Graves' hyperthyroidism that later progressed to Graves' ophthalmopathy. This chain's CDR3 is CASSQVDMGLSNQPQHF. CDR3 coding DNA: TGCGCCAGCAGCCAAGTGGACATGGGACTTAGCAATCAGCCCCAGCATTTT.